A selection of T cell receptor beta chains follows, all from one sample in a study of PD-1 blockade in classical Hodgkin lymphoma. Profiled with immunoSEQ multiplex PCR; TCRdb holds only in-frame clones, not every one. The sample includes some 18,000 clones, 82% seen only once; the top ten take roughly 27%. The source was peripheral blood mononuclear cells (PBMCs), collected before the second cycle of nivolumab. These receptors originate from a human donor with classical Hodgkin lymphoma. Both conserved end residues are part of each CDR3. The D gene is left open where the match is weak. For some rows the clone size is stated as once, few or many, or as a class when expanded; others skip it.

d_call j_call clone_size v_call cdr3_aa cdr3_nt
TRBD1 TRBJ2-7 NA TRBV19 CATGQGYEQYF TGTGCCACCGGACAGGGCTACGAGCAGTACTTC
NA TRBJ1-1 NA TRBV6-1 CASGGGTMGTFF TGTGCCAGCGGAGGGGGGACGATGGGTACTTTCTTT
NA TRBJ2-5 NA TRBV15 CATSREQGGQETQYF TGTGCCACCAGCAGAGAACAGGGAGGTCAAGAGACCCAGTACTTC
NA TRBJ1-3 NA TRBV7-7 CASSKTGPFSGNTIYF TGTGCTAGCAGCAAGACAGGCCCATTCTCTGGAAACACCATATATTTT
NA TRBJ2-7 medium-sized TRBV29-1 CSVERDPYEQYF TGCAGCGTTGAAAGGGACCCCTACGAGCAGTACTTC
NA TRBJ2-3 NA TRBV9 CASSGPITDTQYF TGTGCCAGCTCCGGGCCCATCACAGATACGCAGTATTTT
TRBD1 TRBJ1-1 once TRBV18 CASSLDRGGTEAFF TGTGCCAGCTCACTTGACAGGGGTGGAACTGAAGCTTTCTTT
NA TRBJ2-6 medium-sized TRBV27 CASSPYTGSGANVLTF TGTGCCAGCAGTCCCTACACAGGGTCTGGGGCCAACGTCCTGACTTTC
TRBD1 TRBJ2-2 NA TRBV5-1 CASSSPGGGGELFF TGCGCCAGCAGCTCCCCAGGGGGCGGCGGGGAGCTGTTTTTT
TRBD2 TRBJ2-3 NA TRBV7-6 CASSSGLAGPLTQYF TGTGCCAGCAGCTCGGGACTAGCGGGGCCGTTGACGCAGTATTTT
NA TRBJ2-7 NA TRBV5-6 CASSPGVGVGEQYF TGTGCCAGCAGCCCGGGGGTTGGGGTTGGGGAGCAGTACTTC
NA TRBJ2-1 NA TRBV20-1 CSASFPNEQFF TGCAGTGCTTCCTTCCCCAATGAGCAGTTCTTC
NA TRBJ2-2 NA TRBV19 CASSIGKSFTGELFF TGTGCCAGTAGTATAGGGAAAAGCTTCACCGGGGAGCTGTTTTTT
TRBD1 TRBJ1-4 NA TRBV5-1 CASSHPGQGDEKLFF TGCGCCAGCAGCCACCCGGGACAGGGGGACGAAAAACTGTTTTTT
NA TRBJ1-1 few TRBV15 CATSRDQTAEAFF TGTGCCACCAGCAGAGATCAGACAGCTGAAGCTTTCTTT
NA TRBJ2-5 NA TRBV11-2 CASGREWQTQETQYF TGTGCCAGCGGCCGTGAGTGGCAGACTCAAGAGACCCAGTACTTC
NA TRBJ2-3 few TRBV7-2 CASSKDSGTDTQYF TGTGCCAGCAGCAAAGATAGCGGCACAGATACGCAGTATTTT
TRBD2 TRBJ2-3 NA TRBV7-9 CASSFVLAGGADTQYF TGTGCCAGCAGCTTCGTCCTAGCGGGGGGCGCAGATACGCAGTATTTT
NA TRBJ1-2 NA TRBV27 CASRSGDYGYTF TGTGCCAGCAGATCAGGGGATTATGGCTACACCTTC
TRBD2 TRBJ2-7 NA TRBV7-9 CASSPRGTSYEQYF TGTGCCAGCAGCCCGCGGGGGACCTCCTACGAGCAGTACTTC
NA TRBJ1-1 once TRBV6-4 CASSPGGVNTEAFF TGTGCCAGCAGCCCCGGTGGAGTTAACACTGAAGCTTTCTTT
NA TRBJ2-1 NA TRBV5-1 CASSLENEYNEQFF TGCGCCAGCAGCTTGGAGAACGAATACAATGAGCAGTTCTTC
NA TRBJ1-2 NA TRBV6-1 CASSVGGANPYGYTF TGTGCCAGCAGTGTGGGAGGCGCCAACCCCTATGGCTACACCTTC
TRBD1 TRBJ2-3 NA TRBV6-4 CASSLGTGNLETQYF TGTGCCAGCAGTTTGGGGACAGGGAATCTCGAAACGCAGTATTTT
TRBD1 TRBJ1-2 NA TRBV5-4 CASSPEGQVGYGYTF TGTGCCAGCAGCCCGGAGGGACAGGTGGGGTATGGCTACACCTTC
NA TRBJ1-3 NA TRBV11-2 CASSPSSDGNTIYF TGTGCCAGCAGCCCCTCGTCGGATGGAAACACCATATATTTT
NA TRBJ2-3 NA TRBV5-6 CASSLGLRGTGTDTQYF TGTGCCAGCAGCTTGGGCCTTCGGGGGACAGGCACAGATACGCAGTATTTT
NA TRBJ2-3 NA TRBV5-4 CASSLEDTQYF TGTGCCAGCAGCCTTGAAGATACGCAGTATTTT
TRBD2 TRBJ2-1 NA TRBV7-2 CASIRTGGFDNEQFF TGTGCCAGCATTCGTACCGGGGGGTTCGACAATGAGCAGTTCTTC
TRBD1 TRBJ1-4 NA TRBV9 CASSPGTGGFVGNEKLFF TGTGCCAGCAGCCCCGGGACAGGGGGCTTTGTAGGTAATGAAAAACTGTTTTTT
NA TRBJ2-7 few TRBV30 CALGVVGLHF TGTGCCCTGGGCGTCGTAGGATTGCACTTC
NA TRBJ1-6 NA TRBV7-2 CASSLDSALYNSPLHF TGTGCCAGCAGCTTGGACAGTGCTCTGTATAATTCACCCCTCCACTTT
NA TRBJ2-2 NA TRBV28 CASSLRRGLSTGELFF TGTGCCAGCAGTTTACGACGGGGGCTTAGCACCGGGGAGCTGTTTTTT
NA TRBJ1-2 few TRBV7-2 CASSLDAGVSLGYTF TGTGCCAGCAGCTTAGATGCAGGGGTTTCCCTTGGCTACACCTTC
NA TRBJ2-2 NA TRBV18 CASSRAVNTGELFF TGTGCCAGCTCACGGGCAGTCAACACCGGGGAGCTGTTTTTT
TRBD2 TRBJ2-1 NA TRBV2 CASRRGSGVGGEQFF TGTGCCAGCAGGCGGGGTAGCGGGGTGGGTGGTGAGCAGTTCTTC
TRBD1 TRBJ1-2 NA TRBV7-9 CASSLVRQGAGYTF TGTGCCAGCAGCTTAGTCCGACAGGGGGCAGGCTACACCTTC
NA TRBJ2-2 once TRBV13 CASSSKVRATGELFF TGTGCCAGCAGCTCAAAAGTAAGGGCCACCGGGGAGCTGTTTTTT